This T cell receptor (beta chain) was retrieved from a study of CD8+ T cells in alopecia areata. Findings of the study overall: Among the top 100, expanded CD8+ clones were significantly decreased by tofacitinib, as was scalp clonality. Sequence data from scalp samples additionally include resident alphabeta T cells of normal skin.

Reverse transcribed after extraction, RNA yielded cDNA as the sequencing template. Measured with immunoSEQ multiplex PCR; TCRdb has only the in-frame clones, and not every one. This sample has nearly 110,000 clones; roughly 84% occur once, and the top ten carry 20% to 25%. Remarks on this clone: Antigen: not known.

The treatment was: oral pan-JAK inhibitor, 5-10 mg twice daily. The CDR3 extends over 13 amino acids. Trimming pared 2 bases from V and 2 bases from J, leaving 4 bases between. Looked up from germline, CDR1 is MNHEY and CDR2 is SMNVEV (reference sequence). The receptor was isolated from a human donor with alopecia areata. V and J are TRBV27 and TRBJ2-1; D gene unclear. This specimen consisted of CD8+ T cells sorted from blood, obtained at week 24, from a patient treated with tofacitinib. CDR3: CASSLRAYNEQFF. CDR3 bases: TGTGCCAGCAGTTTACGGGCCTACAATGAGCAGTTCTTC.